These 12 T cell receptor beta chains share one sample of origin, sequenced in a study of blood T cell repertoires in COVID-19. Assay: immunoSEQ multiplex PCR; the TCRdb copy retains only in-frame clones and omits some. The sample lists fewer than 200,000 clones, roughly four fifths occurring once. Source material: peripheral blood. These TCRs come from a woman aged 80 or over with COVID-19, enrolled during active disease.

This chain connects TRBV20-1 to TRBJ2-5; D is perhaps TRBD2 (7 bases). Trimming removed 3 bases from V and 2 bases from J, with 13 bases in between. The CDR3 consists of 14 residues. CDR1 is DFQATT and CDR2 is SNEGSKA in the germline V gene (reference sequence). The CDR3 nucleotides are TGCAGTGCTAGTCGGCGGGGGCTGCAAGAGACCCAGTACTTC. It is translated as CSASRRGLQETQYF.

The chain couples TRBV4-2 to TRBJ1-1, with unresolved D. V was shortened by 0 bases and J by 8 bases, with 16 bases between the two germline ends. The CDR3 has 15 residues. Looked up from germline, CDR1 is LGHNA and CDR2 is YNFKEQ. The CDR3 reads CASSQDLRRNSEAFF. As DNA, the CDR3 is TGTGCCAGCAGCCAAGATCTTCGGAGAAATTCGGAAGCTTTCTTT.

The chain is built from TRBV28 and TRBJ1-4; tentatively, D is TRBD1 (6 bases). V dropped 2 bases and J dropped 10 bases, with 14 bases sitting between them. This CDR3 spans 14 amino acids. CDR1 and CDR2 from the germline V gene are MDHEN and SYDVKM. The CDR3 coding sequence is TGTGCCAGCAGTTTACGACAGGACCGTGGAAAACTGTTTTTT. It codes for CASSLRQDRGKLFF.

V and J are TRBV5-1 and TRBJ1-4; 10 nucleotides agree with TRBD1. This CDR3 comprises 14 residues. Looked up from germline, CDR1 is SGHRS and CDR2 is YFSETQ. V lost 4 bases to trimming and J lost 8 bases; unmatched junction nucleotides: 5. The CDR3 here is CASSHGTGEEKLFF. DNA of the CDR3: TGCGCCAGCAGCCACGGGACAGGGGAAGAAAAACTGTTTTTT. The full variable domain, its missing parts supplied by reference TRBV5-1 and TRBJ1-4, is KAGVTQTPRYLIKTRGQQVTLSCSPISGHRSVSWYQQTPGQGLQFLFEYFSETQRNKGNFPGRFSGRQFSNSRSEMNVSTLELGDSALYLCASSHGTGEEKLFFGSGTQLSVL.

The J gene is TRBJ1-6, the V gene TRBV19, with D possibly matching TRBD1 (6 bases). CDR1 is LNHDA and CDR2 is SQIVND in the germline V gene (reference sequence). This CDR3 is built from 15 residues. V lost 3 bases and J 5 bases, leaving 11 bases between the germline ends. This chain's CDR3 is CASSITGLNNSPLHF. The CDR3 nucleotides are TGTGCCAGTAGTATTACAGGGCTAAATAATTCACCCCTCCACTTT.

The gene calls are TRBV6-1 and TRBJ1-5; 7 nucleotides align to TRBD1. The CDR3 is made up of 15 amino acids. Trimming at V came to 5 bases and at J to 6 bases, leaving 10 bases not matched to a gene. CDR1 is MNHNS and CDR2 is SASEGT in the germline V gene. Here the CDR3 reads CASSTLTGVPQPQHF. In nucleotides, the CDR3 is TGTGCCAGCAGTACCCTTACAGGGGTTCCTCAGCCCCAGCATTTT.

The rearrangement uses TRBV6-1 and TRBJ2-7; tentative D call: TRBD2 (5 bases). The V end was cut by 2 bases, the J end by 7 bases, with 18 bases between. CDR3 length: 15 amino acids. The germline gives CDR1 MNHNS, CDR2 SASEGT. This CDR3 is CASSETLPIRGEQYF. CDR3 coding DNA: TGTGCCAGCAGTGAAACTCTCCCAATCCGGGGTGAGCAGTACTTC.

The chain employs TRBV9 and TRBJ1-2; D may be TRBD1 (5 bases). CDR1 SGDLS and CDR2 YYNGEE come from the germline V gene. The V end was cut by 0 bases, the J end by 1 base, with 10 bases between. This CDR3 is built from 15 residues. In nucleotides, the CDR3 is TGTGCCAGCAGCGTAGACCTCCAGGGTAACTATGGCTACACCTTC. As protein: CASSVDLQGNYGYTF.

The gene calls are TRBV15 and TRBJ2-1, with D perhaps TRBD2 (6 bases). This CDR3 has 15 residues. Germline V CDR1 and CDR2: LNHNV, YYDKDF (reference sequence). Trimming took 3 bases from V and 2 from J, leaving 11 bases between them. The CDR3 region is CATSSVLAAYNEQFF. As DNA, the CDR3 is TGTGCCACCAGCAGCGTACTAGCAGCCTACAATGAGCAGTTCTTC. The full variable domain, with the rest looked up from reference TRBV15 and TRBJ2-1, is DAMVIQNPRYQVTQFGKPVTLSCSQTLNHNVMYWYQQKSSQAPKLLFHYYDKDFNNEADTPDNFQSRRPNTSFCFLDIRSPGLGDTAMYLCATSSVLAAYNEQFFGPGTRLTVL.

CDR3 loop: CASSFSIEADEKLFF. CDR3 nucleotides: TGTGCCAGCAGTTTTTCAATAGAGGCGGATGAAAAACTGTTTTTT. The V gene is TRBV28, the J gene TRBJ1-4; no clear D gene. Germline-derived CDR1 and CDR2 are MDHEN and SYDVKM. With 3 bases removed from V and 6 bases from J, the gap between germline ends came to 14 bases. The CDR3 is made up of 15 amino acids.

The chain uses TRBV19 and TRBJ2-7, with D possibly TRBD1 on 6 matching bases. The germline gives CDR1 LNHDA, CDR2 SQIVND (reference sequence). V was shortened by 7 bases and J by 0 bases, with 13 bases between the two germline ends. The CDR3 length is 14 residues. In DNA form, the CDR3 reads TGTGCCAGTAAGCGGACAGAGAGCTCCTACGAGCAGTACTTC. This translates into CASKRTESSYEQYF.

This chain uses TRBV11-2 with TRBJ1-2, with D perhaps matching TRBD1 (5 bases). Deletions cut 5 bases from V and 1 base from J, with 17 bases between. The CDR3 has 16 amino acids. CDR1 and CDR2 (germline): SGHAT, FQNNGV. The CDR3 here is CASSPLGQPINYGYTF. For the CDR3, the DNA is TGTGCCAGCAGCCCCCTGGGGCAGCCGATTAACTATGGCTACACCTTC.